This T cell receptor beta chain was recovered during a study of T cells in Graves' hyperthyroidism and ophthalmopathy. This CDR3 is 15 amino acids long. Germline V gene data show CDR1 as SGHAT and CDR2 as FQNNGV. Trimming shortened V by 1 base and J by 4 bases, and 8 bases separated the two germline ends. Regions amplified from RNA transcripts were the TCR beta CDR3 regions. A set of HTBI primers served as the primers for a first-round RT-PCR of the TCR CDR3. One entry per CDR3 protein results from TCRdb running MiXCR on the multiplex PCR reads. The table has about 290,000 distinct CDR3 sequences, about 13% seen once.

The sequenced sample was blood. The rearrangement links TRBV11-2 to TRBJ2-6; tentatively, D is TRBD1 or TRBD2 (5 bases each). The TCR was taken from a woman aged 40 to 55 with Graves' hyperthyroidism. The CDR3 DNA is TGTGCCAGCAGCTTAGTATGGGACGGGGCCAACGTCCTGACTTTC. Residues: CASSLVWDGANVLTF. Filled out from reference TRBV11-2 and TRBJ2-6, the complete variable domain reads EAGVAQSPRYKIIEKRQSVAFWCNPISGHATLYWYQQILGQGPKLLIQFQNNGVVDDSQLPKDRFSAERLKGVDSTLKIQPAKLEDSAVYLCASSLVWDGANVLTFGAGSRLTVL.